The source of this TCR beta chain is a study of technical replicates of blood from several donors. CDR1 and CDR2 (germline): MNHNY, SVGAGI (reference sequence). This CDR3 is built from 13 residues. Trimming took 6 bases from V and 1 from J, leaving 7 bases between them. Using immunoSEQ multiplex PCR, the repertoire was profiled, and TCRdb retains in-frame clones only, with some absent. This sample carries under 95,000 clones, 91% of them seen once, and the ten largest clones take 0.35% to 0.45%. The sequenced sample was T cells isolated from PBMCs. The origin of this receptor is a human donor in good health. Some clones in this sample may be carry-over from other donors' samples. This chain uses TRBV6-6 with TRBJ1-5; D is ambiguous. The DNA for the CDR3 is TGTGCCAGCAGCTTAAAAAGCAATCAGCCCCAGCATTTT. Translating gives CASSLKSNQPQHF.